This TCR beta chain is drawn from a study of cytomegalovirus exposure and HLA in healthy donors. The study, taken as a whole, reports: Three of the chains that were CMV-associated were confirmed in vitro to be specific for CMV antigens. As immune exposure information, only CMV serostatus was available.

Comments on this clone: The antigen is not known.

At the time of sampling, donors were nominally healthy, though unrecorded immune exposures were likely. Deletions cut 7 bases from V and 3 bases from J, with 16 bases between. The CDR3 length is 14 residues. Germline V lookup: CDR1 SGHTA, CDR2 FQGNSA. PCR involved 60 Vbeta and 13 Jbeta primers. Authors' data handling: Later work found around 80 million unique TCR beta chains, with some 11 million shared. TCRdb's copy holds only in-frame clones and misses some; the assay was immunoSEQ multiplex PCR. That table is the source of V, J and clone size, and D and trimming were worked out from the DNA. This table holds under 200,000 clones, under 80% found once.

What was sequenced was PBMCs. The source is a man between 40 and 49 years old in good health and CMV-seronegative. The chain uses TRBV7-2 and TRBJ2-7; no firm D call. CDR3 nucleotides: TGTGCCAGCAACCTACCGGCGGCTAGCTACGAGCAGTACTTC. Translation: CASNLPAASYEQYF.